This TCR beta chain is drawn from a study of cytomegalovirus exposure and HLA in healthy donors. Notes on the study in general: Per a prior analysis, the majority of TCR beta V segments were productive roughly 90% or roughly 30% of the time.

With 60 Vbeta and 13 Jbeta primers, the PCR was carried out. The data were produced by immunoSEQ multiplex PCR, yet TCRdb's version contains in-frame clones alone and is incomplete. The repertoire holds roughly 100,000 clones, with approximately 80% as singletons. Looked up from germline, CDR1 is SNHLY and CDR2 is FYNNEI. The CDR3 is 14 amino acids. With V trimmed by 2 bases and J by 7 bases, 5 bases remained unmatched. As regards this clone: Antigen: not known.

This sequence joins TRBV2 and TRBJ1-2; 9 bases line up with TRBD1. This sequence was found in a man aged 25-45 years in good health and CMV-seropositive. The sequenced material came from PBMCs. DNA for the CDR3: TGTGCCAGCAGTGAACAGGGACAGGGATTTGGCTACACCTTC. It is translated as CASSEQGQGFGYTF.